A single T cell receptor beta chain is shown here with its context. Its antigen is not known. This specimen belongs to a study of T cell responses to AZD1222 COVID-19 vaccine. The study, taken as a whole, reports: Repertoires were collected only later (after the peak T cell response had occurred). The sample set comprised mostly white British donors with more females, and clonal diversity was possibly underestimated.

Method: immunoSEQ multiplex PCR; TCRdb's copy keeps in-frame clones and lacks some. The sample has approximately 52,000 clones, roughly 89% seen once; the top ten hold approximately 2.4%. The CDR3 is 15 amino acids. Germline trimming cut 2 bases from V and 4 bases from J; bases unmatched to any gene: 4. In germline, CDR1 is KGHDR, CDR2 SFDVKD. The rearrangement uses TRBV24-1 and TRBJ2-7; TRBD2 matches 10 bases. This sample comprised peripheral blood, obtained 28 days after the second AZD1222 dose. The TCR comes from an adult who received the AZD1222 COVID-19 vaccine. CDR3 DNA sequence: TGTGCCACCAGTGATTCCAGGACTAGCGGTTACGAGCAGTACTTC. This encodes CATSDSRTSGYEQYF.